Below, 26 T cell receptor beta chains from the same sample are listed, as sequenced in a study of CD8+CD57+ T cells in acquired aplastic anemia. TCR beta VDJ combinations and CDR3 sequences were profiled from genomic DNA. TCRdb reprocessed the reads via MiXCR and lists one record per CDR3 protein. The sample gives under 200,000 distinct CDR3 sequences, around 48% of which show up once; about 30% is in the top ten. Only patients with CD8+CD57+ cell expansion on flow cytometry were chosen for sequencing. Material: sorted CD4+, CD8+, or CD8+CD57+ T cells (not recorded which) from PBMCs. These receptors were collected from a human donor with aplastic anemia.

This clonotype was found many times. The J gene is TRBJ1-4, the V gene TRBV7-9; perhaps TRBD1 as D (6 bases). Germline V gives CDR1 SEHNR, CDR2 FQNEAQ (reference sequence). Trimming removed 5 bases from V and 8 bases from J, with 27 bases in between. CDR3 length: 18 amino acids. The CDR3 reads CASSLRDNHRRGNEKLFF. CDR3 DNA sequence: TGTGCCAGCAGCCTCCGGGACAATCACCGCCGGGGGAACGAAAAACTGTTTTTT.

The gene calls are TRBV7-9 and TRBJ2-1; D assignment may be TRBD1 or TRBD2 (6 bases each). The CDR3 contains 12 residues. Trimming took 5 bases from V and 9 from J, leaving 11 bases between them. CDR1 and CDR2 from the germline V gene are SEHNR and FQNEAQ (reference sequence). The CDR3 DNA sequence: TGTGCCAGCAGCGAGGGGGGAACTGAGCAGTTCTTC. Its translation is CASSEGGTEQFF.

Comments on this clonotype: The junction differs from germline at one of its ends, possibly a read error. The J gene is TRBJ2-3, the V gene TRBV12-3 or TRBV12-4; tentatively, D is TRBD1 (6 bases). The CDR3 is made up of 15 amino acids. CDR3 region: CAGSLNLRGTDTQYF. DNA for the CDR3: TGTGCCGGCAGTTTAAACTTGAGGGGGACAGATACGCAGTATTTT.

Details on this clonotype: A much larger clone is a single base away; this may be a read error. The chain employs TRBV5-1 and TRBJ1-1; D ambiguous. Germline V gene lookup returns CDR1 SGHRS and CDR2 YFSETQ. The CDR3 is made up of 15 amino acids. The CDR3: CASSLGPGVTTEASF. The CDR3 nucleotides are TGCGCCAGCAGCTTGGGCCCCGGGGTGACAACTGAAGCTTCCTTT.

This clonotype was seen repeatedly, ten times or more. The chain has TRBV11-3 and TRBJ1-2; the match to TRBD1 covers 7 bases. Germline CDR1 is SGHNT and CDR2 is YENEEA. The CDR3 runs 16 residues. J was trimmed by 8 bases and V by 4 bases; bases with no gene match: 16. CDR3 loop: CASSSLVEGAWRGYTF. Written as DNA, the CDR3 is TGTGCCAGCAGCTCCCTCGTGGAGGGGGCGTGGAGAGGCTACACCTTC.

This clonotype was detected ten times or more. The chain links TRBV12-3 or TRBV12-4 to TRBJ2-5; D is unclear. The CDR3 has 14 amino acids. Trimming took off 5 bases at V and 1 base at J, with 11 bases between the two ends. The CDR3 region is CASSPSSTQETQYF. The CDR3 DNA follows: TGTGCCAGCAGTCCCTCATCGACCCAAGAGACCCAGTACTTC.

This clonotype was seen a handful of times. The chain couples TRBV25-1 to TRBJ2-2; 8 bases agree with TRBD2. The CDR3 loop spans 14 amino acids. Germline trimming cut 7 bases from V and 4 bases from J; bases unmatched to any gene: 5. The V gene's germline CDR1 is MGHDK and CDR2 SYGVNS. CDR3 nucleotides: TGTGCCAGCACAGGACTAGCTACCACCGGGGAGCTGTTTTTT. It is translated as CASTGLATTGELFF.

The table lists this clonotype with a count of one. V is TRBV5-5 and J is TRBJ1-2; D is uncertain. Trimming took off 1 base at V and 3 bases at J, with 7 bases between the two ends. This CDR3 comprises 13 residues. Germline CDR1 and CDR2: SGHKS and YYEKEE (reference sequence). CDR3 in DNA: TGTGCCAGCAGCTTGACGGCTGACTATGGCTACACCTTC. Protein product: CASSLTADYGYTF. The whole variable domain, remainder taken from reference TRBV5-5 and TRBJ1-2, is DAGVTQSPTHLIKTRGQQVTLRCSPISGHKSVSWYQQVLGQGPQFIFQYYEKEERGRGNFPDRFSARQFPNYSSELNVNALLLGDSALYLCASSLTADYGYTFGSGTRLTVV.

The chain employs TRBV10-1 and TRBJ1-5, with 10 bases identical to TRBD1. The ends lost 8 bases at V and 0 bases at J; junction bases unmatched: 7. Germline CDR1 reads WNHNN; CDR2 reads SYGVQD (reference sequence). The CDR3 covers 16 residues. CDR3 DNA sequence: TGCGCCAGCGGGAGGGACAGGGGTTATAGCAATCAGCCCCAGCATTTT. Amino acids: CASGRDRGYSNQPQHF.

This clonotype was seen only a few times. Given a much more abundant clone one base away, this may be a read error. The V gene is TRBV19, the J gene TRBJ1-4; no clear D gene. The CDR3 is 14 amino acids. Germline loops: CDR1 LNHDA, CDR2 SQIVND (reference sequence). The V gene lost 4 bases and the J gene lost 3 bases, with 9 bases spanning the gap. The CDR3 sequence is CASSTGPSNEKLFF. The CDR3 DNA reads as TGTGCCAGTAGTACCGGACCGTCTAATGAAAAACTGTTTTTT.

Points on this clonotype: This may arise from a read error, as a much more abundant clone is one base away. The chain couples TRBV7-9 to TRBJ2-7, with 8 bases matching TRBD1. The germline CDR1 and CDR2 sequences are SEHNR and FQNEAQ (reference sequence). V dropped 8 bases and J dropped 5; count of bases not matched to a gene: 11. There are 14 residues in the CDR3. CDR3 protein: CASCGTGGRDEQYF. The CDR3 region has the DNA TGTGCCAGCTGCGGGACAGGAGGTCGGGACGAGCAGTACTTC.

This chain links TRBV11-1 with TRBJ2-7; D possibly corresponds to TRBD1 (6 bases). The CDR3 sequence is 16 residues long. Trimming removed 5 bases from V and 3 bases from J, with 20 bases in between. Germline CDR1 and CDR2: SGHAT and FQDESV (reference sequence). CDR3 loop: CASSPPLGRGFYEQYF. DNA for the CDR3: TGTGCCAGCAGCCCCCCTTTGGGCAGGGGCTTCTACGAGCAGTACTTC. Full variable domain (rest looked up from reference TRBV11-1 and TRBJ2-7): EAEVAQSPRYKITEKSQAVAFWCDPISGHATLYWYRQILGQGPELLVQFQDESVVDDSQLPKDRFSAERLKGVDSTLKIQPAELGDSAMYLCASSPPLGRGFYEQYFGPGTRLTVT.

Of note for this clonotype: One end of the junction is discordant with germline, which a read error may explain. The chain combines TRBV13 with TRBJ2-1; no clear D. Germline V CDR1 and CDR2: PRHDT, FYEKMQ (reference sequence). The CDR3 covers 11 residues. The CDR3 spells CASSHGVEQLF. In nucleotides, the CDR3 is TGTGCCAGCAGCCATGGGGTAGAGCAGCTCTTC. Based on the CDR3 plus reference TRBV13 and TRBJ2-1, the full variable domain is AAGVIQSPRHLIKEKRETATLKCYPIPRHDTVYWYQQGPGQDPQFLISFYEKMQSDKGSIPDRFSAQQFSDYHSELNMSSLELGDSALYFCASSHGVEQLFGPGTRLTVL.

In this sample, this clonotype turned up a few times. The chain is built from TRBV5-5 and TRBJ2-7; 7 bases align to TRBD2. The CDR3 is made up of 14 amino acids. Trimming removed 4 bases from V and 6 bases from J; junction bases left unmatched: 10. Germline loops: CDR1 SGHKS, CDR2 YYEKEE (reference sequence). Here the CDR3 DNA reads TGTGCCAGCAGCCCGGGACCGGGGGGTTTCGAGCAGTACTTC. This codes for CASSPGPGGFEQYF.

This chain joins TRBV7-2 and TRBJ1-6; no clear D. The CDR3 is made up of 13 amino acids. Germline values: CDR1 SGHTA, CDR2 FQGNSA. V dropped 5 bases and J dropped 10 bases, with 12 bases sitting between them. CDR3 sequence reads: CASSTSLGSPLHF. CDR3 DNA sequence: TGTGCCAGCAGCACCTCGTTGGGGTCACCCCTCCACTTT.

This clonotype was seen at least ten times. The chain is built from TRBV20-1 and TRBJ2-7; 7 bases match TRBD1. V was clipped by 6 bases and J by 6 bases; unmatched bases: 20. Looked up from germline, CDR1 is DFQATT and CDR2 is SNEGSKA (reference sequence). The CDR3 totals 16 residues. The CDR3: CSATTPTGQYGSEQYF. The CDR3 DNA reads TGCAGTGCAACTACTCCTACGGGACAGTATGGGAGCGAGCAGTACTTC.

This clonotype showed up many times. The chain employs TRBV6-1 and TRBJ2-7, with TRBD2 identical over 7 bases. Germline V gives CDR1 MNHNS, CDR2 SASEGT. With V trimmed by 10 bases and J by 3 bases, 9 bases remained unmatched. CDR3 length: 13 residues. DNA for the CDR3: TGTGCCACCCCAGTGTCGGGGGGCTACGAGCAGTACTTC. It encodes CATPVSGGYEQYF.

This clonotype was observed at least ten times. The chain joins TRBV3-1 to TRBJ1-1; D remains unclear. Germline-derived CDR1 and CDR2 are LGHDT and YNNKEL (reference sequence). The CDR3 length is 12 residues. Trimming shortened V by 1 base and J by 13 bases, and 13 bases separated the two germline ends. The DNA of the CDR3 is TGTGCCAGCAGCCAAGGGTGGAAAGCGGTTTTCTTT. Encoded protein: CASSQGWKAVFF.

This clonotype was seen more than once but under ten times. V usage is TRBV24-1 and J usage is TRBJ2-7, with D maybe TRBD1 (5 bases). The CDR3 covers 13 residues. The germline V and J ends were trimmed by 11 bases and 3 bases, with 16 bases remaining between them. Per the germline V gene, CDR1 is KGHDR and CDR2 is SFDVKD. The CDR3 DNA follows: TGTGCCAGCGGATCTAGGGGCCTCTACGAGCAGTACTTC. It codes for CASGSRGLYEQYF.

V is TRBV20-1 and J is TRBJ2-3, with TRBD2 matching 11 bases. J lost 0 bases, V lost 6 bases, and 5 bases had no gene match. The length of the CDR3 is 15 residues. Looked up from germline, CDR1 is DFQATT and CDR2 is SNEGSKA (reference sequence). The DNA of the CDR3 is TGCAGTGCATCCGGGACTAGCGGAAGCACAGATACGCAGTATTTT. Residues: CSASGTSGSTDTQYF.

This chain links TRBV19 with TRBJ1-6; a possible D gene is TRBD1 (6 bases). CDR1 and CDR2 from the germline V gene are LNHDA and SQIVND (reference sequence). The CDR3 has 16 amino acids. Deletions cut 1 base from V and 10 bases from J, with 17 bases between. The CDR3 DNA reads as TGTGCCAGTAGTATAGGAGGGGGAGGTGTGAAGTCACCCCTCCACTTT. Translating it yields CASSIGGGGVKSPLHF.

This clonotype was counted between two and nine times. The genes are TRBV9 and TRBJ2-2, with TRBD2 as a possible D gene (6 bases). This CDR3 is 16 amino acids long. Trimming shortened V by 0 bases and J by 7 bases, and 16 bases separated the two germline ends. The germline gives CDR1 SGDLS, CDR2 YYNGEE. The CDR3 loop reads CASSVDGGANNGELFF. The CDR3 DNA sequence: TGTGCCAGCAGCGTAGACGGGGGAGCGAATAACGGGGAGCTGTTTTTT.

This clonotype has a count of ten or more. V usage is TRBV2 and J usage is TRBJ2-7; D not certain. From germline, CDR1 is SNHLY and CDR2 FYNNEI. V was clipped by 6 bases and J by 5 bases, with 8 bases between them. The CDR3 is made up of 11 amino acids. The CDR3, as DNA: TGTGCCAGCAGCCCCCCTCACGAGCAGTACTTC. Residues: CASSPPHEQYF.

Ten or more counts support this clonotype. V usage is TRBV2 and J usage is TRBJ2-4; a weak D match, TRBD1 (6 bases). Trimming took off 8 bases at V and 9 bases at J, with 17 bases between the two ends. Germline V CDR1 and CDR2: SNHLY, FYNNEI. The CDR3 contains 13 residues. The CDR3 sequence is CASRHRVLSIQYF. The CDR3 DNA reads TGTGCCAGCCGGCACAGGGTATTGAGCATTCAGTACTTC.

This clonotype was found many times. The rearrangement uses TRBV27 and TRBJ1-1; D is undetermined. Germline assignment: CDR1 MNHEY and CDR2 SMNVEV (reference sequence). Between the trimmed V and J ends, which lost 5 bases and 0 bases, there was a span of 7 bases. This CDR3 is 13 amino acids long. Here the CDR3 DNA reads TGTGCCAGCAGTGAAAGTATGAACACTGAAGCTTTCTTT. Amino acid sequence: CASSESMNTEAFF.

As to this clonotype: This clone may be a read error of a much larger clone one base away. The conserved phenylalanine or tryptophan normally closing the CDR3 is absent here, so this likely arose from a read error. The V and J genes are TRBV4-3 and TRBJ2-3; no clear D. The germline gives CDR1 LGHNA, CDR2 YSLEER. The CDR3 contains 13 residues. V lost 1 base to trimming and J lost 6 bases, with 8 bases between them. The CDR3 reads CASSQVGLDTQYL. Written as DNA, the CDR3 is TGCGCCAGCAGCCAAGTAGGGCTGGATACGCAGTATCTT.